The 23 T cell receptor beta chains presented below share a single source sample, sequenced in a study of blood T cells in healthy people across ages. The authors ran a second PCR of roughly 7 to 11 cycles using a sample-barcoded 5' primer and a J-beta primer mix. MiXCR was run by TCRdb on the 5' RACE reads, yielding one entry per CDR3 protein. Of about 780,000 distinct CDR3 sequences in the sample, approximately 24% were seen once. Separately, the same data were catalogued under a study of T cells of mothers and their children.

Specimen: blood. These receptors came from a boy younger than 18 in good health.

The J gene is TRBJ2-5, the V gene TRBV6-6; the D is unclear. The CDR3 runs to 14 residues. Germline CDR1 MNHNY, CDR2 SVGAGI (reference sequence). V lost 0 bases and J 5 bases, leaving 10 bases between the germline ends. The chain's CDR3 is CASSYSSSQETQYF. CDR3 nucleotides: TGTGCCAGCAGTTACTCGAGTAGCCAGGAGACCCAGTACTTC.

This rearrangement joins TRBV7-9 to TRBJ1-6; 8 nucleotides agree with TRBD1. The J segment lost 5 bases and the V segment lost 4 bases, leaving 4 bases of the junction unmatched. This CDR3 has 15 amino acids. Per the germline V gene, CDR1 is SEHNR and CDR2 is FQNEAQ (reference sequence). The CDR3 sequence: CASSSRGRNNSPLHF. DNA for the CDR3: TGTGCCAGCAGCTCCAGGGGGCGAAATAATTCACCCCTCCACTTT.

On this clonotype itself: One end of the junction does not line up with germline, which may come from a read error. This CDR3 is CASSSDRGHNGYTF. The CDR3 nucleotides are TGCGCCAGCAGCTCGGACAGGGGCCACAATGGCTACACCTTC. This sequence joins TRBV7-9 and TRBJ1-2; 9 bases are shared with TRBD1. Germline CDR1 is SEHNR and CDR2 is FQNEAQ (reference sequence). The CDR3 sequence is 14 residues long. Looking up the rest from reference TRBV7-9 and TRBJ1-2 gives the full variable domain: DTGVSQNPRHKITKRGQNVTFRCDPISEHNRLYWYRQTLGQGPEFLTYFQNEAQLEKSRLLSDRFSAERPKGSFSTLEIQRTEQGDSAMYLCASSSDRGHNGYTFGSGTRLTVV.

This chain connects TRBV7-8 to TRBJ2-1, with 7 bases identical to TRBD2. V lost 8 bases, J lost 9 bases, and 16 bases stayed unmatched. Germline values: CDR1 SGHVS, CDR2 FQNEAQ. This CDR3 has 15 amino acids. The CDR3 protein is CASQAMGGLQGEQFF. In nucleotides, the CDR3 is TGTGCCAGCCAGGCGATGGGGGGACTACAAGGTGAGCAGTTCTTC.

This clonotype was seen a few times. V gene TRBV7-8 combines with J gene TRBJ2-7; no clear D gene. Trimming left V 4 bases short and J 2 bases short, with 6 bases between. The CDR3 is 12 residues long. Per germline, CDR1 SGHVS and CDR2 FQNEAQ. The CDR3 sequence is CASSSLPYEQYF. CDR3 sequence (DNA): TGTGCCAGCAGCTCGCTTCCCTACGAGCAGTACTTC.

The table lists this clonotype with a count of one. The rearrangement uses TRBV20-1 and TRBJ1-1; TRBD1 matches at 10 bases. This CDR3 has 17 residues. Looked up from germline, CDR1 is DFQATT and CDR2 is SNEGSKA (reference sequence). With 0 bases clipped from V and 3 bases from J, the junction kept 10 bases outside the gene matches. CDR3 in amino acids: CSARDGLGQGEDTEAFF. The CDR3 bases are TGCAGTGCTAGAGATGGACTAGGACAGGGGGAGGACACTGAAGCTTTCTTT.

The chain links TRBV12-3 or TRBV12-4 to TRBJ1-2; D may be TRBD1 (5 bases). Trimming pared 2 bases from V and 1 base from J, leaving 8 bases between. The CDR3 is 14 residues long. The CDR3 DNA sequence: TGTGCCAGCAGTTTACAGGGCCTTAACTATGGCTACACCTTC. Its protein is CASSLQGLNYGYTF.

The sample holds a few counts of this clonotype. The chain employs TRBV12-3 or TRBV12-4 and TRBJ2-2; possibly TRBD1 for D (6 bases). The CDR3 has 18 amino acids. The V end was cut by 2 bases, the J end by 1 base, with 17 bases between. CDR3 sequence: CASSLRLWGRVNTGELFF. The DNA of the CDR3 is TGTGCCAGCAGTTTAAGACTTTGGGGGCGGGTGAACACCGGGGAGCTGTTTTTT.

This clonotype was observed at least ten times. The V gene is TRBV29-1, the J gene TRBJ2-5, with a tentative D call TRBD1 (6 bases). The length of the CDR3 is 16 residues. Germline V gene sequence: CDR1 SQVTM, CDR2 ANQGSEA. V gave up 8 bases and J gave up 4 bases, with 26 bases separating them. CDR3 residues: CSPPERGSVSVETQYF. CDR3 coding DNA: TGCAGCCCCCCTGAGAGGGGGTCCGTGTCTGTAGAGACCCAGTACTTC.

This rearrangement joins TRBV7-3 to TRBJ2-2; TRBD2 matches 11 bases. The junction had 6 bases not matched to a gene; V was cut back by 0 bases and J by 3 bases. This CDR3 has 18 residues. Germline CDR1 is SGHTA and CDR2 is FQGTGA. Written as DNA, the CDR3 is TGTGCCAGCAGCTTAACCCTAGCGGGGGGCTGGGACACCGGGGAGCTGTTTTTT. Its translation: CASSLTLAGGWDTGELFF.

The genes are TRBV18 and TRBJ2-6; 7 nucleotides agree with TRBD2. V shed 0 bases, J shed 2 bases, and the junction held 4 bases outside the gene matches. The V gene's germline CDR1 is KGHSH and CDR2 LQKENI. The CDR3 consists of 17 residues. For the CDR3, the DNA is TGTGCCAGCTCACCACCGGGAGGGGTGGCTGGGGCCAACGTCCTGACTTTC. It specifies CASSPPGGVAGANVLTF.

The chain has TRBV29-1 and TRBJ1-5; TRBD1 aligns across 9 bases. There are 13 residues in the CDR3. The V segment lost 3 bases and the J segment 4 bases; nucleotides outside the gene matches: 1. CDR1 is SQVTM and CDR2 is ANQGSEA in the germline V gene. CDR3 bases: TGCAGCGTTGAGGGGACAGGGAATCAGCCCCAGCATTTT. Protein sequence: CSVEGTGNQPQHF.

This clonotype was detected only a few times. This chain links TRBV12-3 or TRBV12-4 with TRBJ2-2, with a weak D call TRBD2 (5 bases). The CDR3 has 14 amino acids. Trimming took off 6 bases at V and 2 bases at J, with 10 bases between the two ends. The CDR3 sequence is CASRFRGNTGELFF. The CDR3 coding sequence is TGTGCCAGCAGGTTCCGGGGTAACACCGGGGAGCTGTTTTTT.

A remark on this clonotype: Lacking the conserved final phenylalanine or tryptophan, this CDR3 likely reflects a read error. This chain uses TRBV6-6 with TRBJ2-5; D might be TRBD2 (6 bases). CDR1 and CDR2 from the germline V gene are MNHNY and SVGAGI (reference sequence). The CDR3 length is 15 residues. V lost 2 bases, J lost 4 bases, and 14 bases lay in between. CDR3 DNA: TGTGCCAGCAGTTACGGTGGCGGGGATGGAGAGACCCAGTACCTC. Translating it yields CASSYGGGDGETQYL.

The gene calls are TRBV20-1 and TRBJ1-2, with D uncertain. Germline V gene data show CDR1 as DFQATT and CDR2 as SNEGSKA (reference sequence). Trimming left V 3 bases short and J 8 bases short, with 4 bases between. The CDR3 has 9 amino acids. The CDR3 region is CSASLGYTF. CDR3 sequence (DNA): TGCAGTGCTAGCCTCGGCTACACCTTC.

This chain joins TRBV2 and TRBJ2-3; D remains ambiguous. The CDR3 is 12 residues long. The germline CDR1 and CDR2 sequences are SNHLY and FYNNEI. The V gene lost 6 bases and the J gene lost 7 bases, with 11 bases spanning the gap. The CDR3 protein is CASRAAPYTQYF. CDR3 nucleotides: TGTGCCAGCAGAGCCGCTCCTTATACGCAGTATTTT.

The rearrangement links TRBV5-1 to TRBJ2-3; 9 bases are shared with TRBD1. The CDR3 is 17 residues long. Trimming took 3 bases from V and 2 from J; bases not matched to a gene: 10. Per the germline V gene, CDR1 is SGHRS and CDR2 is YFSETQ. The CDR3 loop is CASSSMAGQGITDTQYF. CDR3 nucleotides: TGCGCCAGCAGCTCCATGGCGGGACAGGGTATCACAGATACGCAGTATTTT.

The CDR3 spells CASSLGTGKEKLFF. The CDR3, as DNA: TGCGCCAGCAGCCTCGGGACAGGGAAGGAAAAACTGTTTTTT. The chain couples TRBV5-1 to TRBJ1-4, with TRBD1 matching over 9 bases. The CDR3 covers 14 residues. Germline V lookup: CDR1 SGHRS, CDR2 YFSETQ. With 4 bases clipped from V and 8 bases from J, the junction kept 6 bases outside the gene matches.

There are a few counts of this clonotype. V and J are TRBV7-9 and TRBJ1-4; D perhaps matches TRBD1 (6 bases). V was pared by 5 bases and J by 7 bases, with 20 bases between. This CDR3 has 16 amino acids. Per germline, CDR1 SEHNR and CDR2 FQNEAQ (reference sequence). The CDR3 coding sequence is TGTGCCAGCAGCCTGGACCAGGGGAGTTTAGGTGAAAAACTGTTTTTT. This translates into CASSLDQGSLGEKLFF.

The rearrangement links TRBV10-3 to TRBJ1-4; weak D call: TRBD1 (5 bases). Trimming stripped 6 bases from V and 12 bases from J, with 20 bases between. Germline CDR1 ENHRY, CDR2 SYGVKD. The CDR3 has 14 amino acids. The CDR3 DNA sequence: TGTGCCATCAGCGCGGGGACCGAGTCTCAGGAACTGTTTTTT. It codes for CAISAGTESQELFF.

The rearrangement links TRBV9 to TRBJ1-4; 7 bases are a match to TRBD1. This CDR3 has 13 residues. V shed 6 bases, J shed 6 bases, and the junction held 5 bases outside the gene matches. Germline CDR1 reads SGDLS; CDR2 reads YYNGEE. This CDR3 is CASIPDRDEKLFF. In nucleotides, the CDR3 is TGTGCCAGCATTCCCGACAGGGATGAAAAACTGTTTTTT.

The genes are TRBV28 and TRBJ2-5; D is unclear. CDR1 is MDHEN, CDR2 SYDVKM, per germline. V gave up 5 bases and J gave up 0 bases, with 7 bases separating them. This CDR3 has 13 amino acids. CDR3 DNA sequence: TGTGCCAGCAGTGTGCTAAACCAAGAGACCCAGTACTTC. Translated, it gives CASSVLNQETQYF.

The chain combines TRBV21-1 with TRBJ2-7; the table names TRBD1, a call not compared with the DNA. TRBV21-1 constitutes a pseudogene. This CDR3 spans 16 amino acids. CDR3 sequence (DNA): TGTGCCAGCAGCCCACTGGACAGGGGGACGAAGAGGAAGCAGTACTTC. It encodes CASSPLDRGTKRKQYF.